These 27 T cell receptor beta chains share one sample of origin, sequenced in a study of PD-1 blockade in classical Hodgkin lymphoma. Data came from immunoSEQ multiplex PCR; TCRdb stores just in-frame clones and leaves some out. The table has about 18,000 clones, around 86% seen once. Patients all relapsed after autologous stem cell transplantation, and there was variation in brentuximab vedotin exposure. The source material was peripheral blood mononuclear cells (PBMCs), sampled at baseline. The origin of the receptors is a human donor with classical Hodgkin lymphoma.

This clone was recorded once. The chain employs TRBV4-2 and TRBJ2-1, with 11 positions matching TRBD2. Per germline, CDR1 LGHNA and CDR2 YNFKEQ. CDR3 length: 18 amino acids. V was pared by 4 bases and J by 5 bases, with 13 bases of the junction left unmatched. CDR3 residues: CASSPTKSGLAGDNEQFF. CDR3 nucleotide sequence: TGTGCCAGCAGCCCCACCAAGAGCGGACTAGCGGGCGACAATGAGCAGTTCTTC.

The CDR3 DNA follows: TGTGCCAGCAGCTTAGCAGGGGGGAATTTGGGGAATTCACCCCTCCACTTT. As protein: CASSLAGGNLGNSPLHF. This rearrangement joins TRBV5-6 to TRBJ1-6, with 7 bases fitting TRBD1. With V trimmed by 2 bases and J by 7 bases, 12 bases remained unmatched. The germline V gene encodes CDR1 SGHDT and CDR2 YYEEEE. This CDR3 is 17 amino acids long.

This chain connects TRBV28 to TRBJ2-5; TRBD1 matches at 7 bases. J was trimmed by 3 bases and V by 5 bases; bases with no gene match: 6. The CDR3 consists of 14 residues. Germline V gives CDR1 MDHEN, CDR2 SYDVKM. Here the CDR3 reads CASSPSDREETQYF. As DNA, the CDR3 is TGTGCCAGCAGTCCCTCTGACAGGGAAGAGACCCAGTACTTC.

This chain uses TRBV7-8 with TRBJ2-5; D uncertain. CDR1 SGHVS and CDR2 FQNEAQ come from the germline V gene. The V gene lost 7 bases and the J gene lost 5 bases, with 23 bases spanning the gap. The CDR3 runs 16 residues. The CDR3 region has the DNA TGTGCCAGCACCCAGCCCACCCCCCGGGTCGTGGAGACCCAGTACTTC. It is translated as CASTQPTPRVVETQYF.

This chain links TRBV5-1 with TRBJ2-7; D is unclear. Trimming left V 3 bases short and J 0 bases short, with 10 bases between. Germline V gives CDR1 SGHRS, CDR2 YFSETQ. CDR3 length: 14 residues. This CDR3 reads CASSSEEASYEQYF. Written as DNA, the CDR3 is TGCGCCAGCAGCTCTGAGGAAGCCTCCTACGAGCAGTACTTC.

The chain uses TRBV11-3 and TRBJ1-3; D gene unclear. Trimming shortened V by 1 base and J by 0 bases, and 13 bases separated the two germline ends. Germline V CDR1 and CDR2: SGHNT, YENEEA. The CDR3 totals 17 residues. The CDR3 is CASSLVSAPGSGNTIYF. As DNA, the CDR3 is TGTGCCAGCAGCTTAGTTTCGGCCCCCGGCTCTGGAAACACCATATATTTT.

This clone was seen a handful of times. The V and J genes are TRBV7-2 and TRBJ1-5; D unresolved. The length of the CDR3 is 15 residues. CDR1 SGHTA and CDR2 FQGNSA come from the germline V gene. V was pared by 3 bases and J by 6 bases, with 15 bases between. CDR3: CASSFEKGATQPQHF. In DNA, the CDR3 is TGTGCCAGCAGCTTTGAGAAAGGAGCCACTCAGCCCCAGCATTTT.

This clone was counted only a few times. The V and J genes are TRBV6-4 and TRBJ1-1; 7 bases are shared with TRBD1. Germline V gene sequence: CDR1 MRHNA, CDR2 SNTAGT. V lost 0 bases and J lost 5; bases outside the gene matches: 12. This CDR3 comprises 17 residues. CDR3 amino acids: CASSDSIPPGGWTEAFF. CDR3 in DNA: TGTGCCAGCAGTGACTCGATCCCGCCAGGGGGTTGGACTGAAGCTTTCTTT.

The rearrangement uses TRBV5-1 and TRBJ2-2; weak D call: TRBD2 (6 bases). This CDR3 comprises 15 residues. CDR1 and CDR2 (germline): SGHRS, YFSETQ. V shed 7 bases and J shed 2 bases, with 15 bases lying between them. The CDR3: CASQYGGGNTGELFF. DNA for the CDR3: TGCGCCAGCCAGTATGGGGGAGGAAACACCGGGGAGCTGTTTTTT.

The chain joins TRBV5-7 to TRBJ2-1, with 10 bases fitting TRBD1. TRBV5-7 is noted as an ORF with a role that remains uncertain. V was clipped by 8 bases and J by 2 bases; unmatched bases: 4. This CDR3 comprises 14 residues. The CDR3 coding sequence is TGTGCCAGAAGAGGACAGGGGGCCTACAATGAGCAGTTCTTC. Its protein is CARRGQGAYNEQFF.

This rearrangement joins TRBV5-4 to TRBJ2-7; 9 positions agree with TRBD2. The germline V gene encodes CDR1 SGHNT and CDR2 YYREEE (reference sequence). V dropped 4 bases and J dropped 3; count of bases not matched to a gene: 8. CDR3 size: 15 residues. The CDR3 DNA reads as TGTGCCAGCAGCAAAGGACTAGCGAACAACTACGAGCAGTACTTC. Protein sequence: CASSKGLANNYEQYF.

The chain links TRBV5-1 to TRBJ2-1; D assignment may be TRBD1 or TRBD2 (5 bases each). V gave up 0 bases and J gave up 4 bases, with 11 bases separating them. From germline, CDR1 is SGHRS and CDR2 YFSETQ. This CDR3 has 15 residues. CDR3 nucleotide sequence: TGCGCCAGCAGCTTGGTAACGGGGCAATACAATGAGCAGTTCTTC. Protein product: CASSLVTGQYNEQFF.

V and J are TRBV5-1 and TRBJ2-5; D is unresolved. The V end lost 4 bases, the J end lost 1 base, and 11 bases lay between the germline ends. The CDR3 length is 14 residues. From germline, CDR1 is SGHRS and CDR2 YFSETQ. The CDR3 loop is CASSNGRTQETQYF. The DNA of the CDR3 is TGCGCCAGCAGCAACGGACGGACCCAAGAGACCCAGTACTTC.

The chain has TRBV7-9 and TRBJ2-1; TRBD1 might be the D (5 bases). CDR1 SEHNR and CDR2 FQNEAQ come from the germline V gene (reference sequence). V lost 7 bases and J lost 4, with 17 bases in between. The CDR3 has 15 amino acids. The CDR3: CASNPNIGVYNEQFF. The CDR3 DNA reads as TGTGCCAGCAACCCGAATATAGGGGTGTACAATGAGCAGTTCTTC.

The chain couples TRBV6-5 to TRBJ1-5; tentative D call: TRBD1 (5 bases). In germline, CDR1 is MNHEY, CDR2 SVGAGI. CDR3 length: 11 residues. Trimming stripped 5 bases from V and 11 bases from J, with 10 bases between. The CDR3 sequence: CASSGGWAQHF. Here the CDR3 DNA reads TGTGCCAGCAGTGGGGGGTGGGCCCAGCATTTT.

J is TRBJ1-3 and V is TRBV5-5; no firm D call. This CDR3 comprises 13 residues. With 1 base removed from V and 1 base from J, the gap between germline ends came to 3 bases. The germline V gene has CDR1 SGHKS and CDR2 YYEKEE (reference sequence). In DNA form, the CDR3 reads TGTGCCAGCAGCTTGTCTTCTGGAAACACCATATATTTT. Its translation is CASSLSSGNTIYF.

V gene TRBV18 combines with J gene TRBJ2-5, with 8 bases that match TRBD2. Germline lookup yields CDR1 KGHSH and CDR2 LQKENI. V was clipped by 4 bases and J by 5 bases; unmatched bases: 6. The CDR3 is made up of 14 amino acids. The CDR3 nucleotides read TGTGCCAGCTCACAAGGACTAGCTTCCGAGACCCAGTACTTC. It encodes CASSQGLASETQYF.

The rearrangement uses TRBV1 and TRBJ1-1; TRBD1, the D gene given by the table, was not confirmed from the DNA. TRBV1 is labeled a pseudogene. The length of the CDR3 is 16 residues. This chain's CDR3 is CTSSHRDRGEDTEAFF. CDR3 sequence (DNA): TGCACCAGCAGTCACCGGGACAGGGGAGAGGACACTGAAGCTTTCTTT.

The J gene is TRBJ2-1, the V gene TRBV20-1, with TRBD2 as a possible D gene (6 bases). CDR3 length: 11 amino acids. Trimming shortened V by 3 bases and J by 10 bases, and 10 bases separated the two germline ends. Germline V gene sequence: CDR1 DFQATT, CDR2 SNEGSKA (reference sequence). CDR3 in amino acids: CSASRGSEQFF. Here the CDR3 DNA reads TGCAGTGCTAGTCGGGGGAGCGAGCAGTTCTTC.

The CDR3 DNA follows: TGTGCCAGCAGCTTGAGGGCGGGCCCGAGTGATTCACCCCTCCACTTT. Translating gives CASSLRAGPSDSPLHF. This sequence joins TRBV5-4 and TRBJ1-6; D is uncertain. V shed 1 base and J shed 8 bases, with 16 bases lying between them. There are 16 residues in the CDR3. In germline, CDR1 is SGHNT, CDR2 YYREEE (reference sequence).

The count of this clone is one. The chain uses TRBV10-1 and TRBJ2-1, with a possible D match to TRBD2 (6 bases). Trimming removed 0 bases from V and 3 bases from J, with 12 bases in between. This CDR3 comprises 16 residues. The V gene's germline CDR1 is WNHNN and CDR2 SYGVQD (reference sequence). The CDR3 region has the DNA TGCGCCAGCAGTGAGTCGACGGGCGGGAACTACAATGAGCAGTTCTTC. It yields the protein CASSESTGGNYNEQFF.

This clone is large by share. The V and J genes are TRBV2 and TRBJ2-5; D unresolved. CDR1 SNHLY and CDR2 FYNNEI come from the germline V gene. The V and J ends lost 3 bases and 4 bases respectively, with 9 bases between them. The CDR3 consists of 13 residues. CDR3 in DNA: TGTGCCAGCAGTGACTGGCAGCCAGAGACCCAGTACTTC. Protein sequence: CASSDWQPETQYF.

The chain employs TRBV19 and TRBJ2-1; 7 positions agree with TRBD1. CDR3 length: 14 amino acids. The V gene's germline CDR1 is LNHDA and CDR2 SQIVND (reference sequence). The CDR3 nucleotides read TGTGTTTTGACGGGACAGAGCTCCTACAATGAGCAGTTCTTC. It codes for CVLTGQSSYNEQFF.

With regard to this clone: This CDR3 is also generated by other DNA sequences in the sample. The genes are TRBV6-1 and TRBJ1-1, with no clear D. CDR3 size: 12 residues. Germline values: CDR1 MNHNS, CDR2 SASEGT. CDR3 loop: CAITDGNTEAFF. The CDR3 bases are TGTGCTATAACGGACGGGAACACTGAAGCTTTCTTT.

The chain joins TRBV19 to TRBJ2-4, with unresolved D. Trimming shortened V by 5 bases and J by 3 bases, and 23 bases separated the two germline ends. The CDR3 spans 18 residues. The germline V gene has CDR1 LNHDA and CDR2 SQIVND (reference sequence). CDR3 in amino acids: CASSHPPGSLIGKNIQYF. The CDR3 DNA reads as TGTGCCAGTAGTCACCCCCCCGGGTCTTTAATTGGCAAAAACATTCAGTACTTC.

The rearrangement uses TRBV19 and TRBJ1-2; a possible D gene is TRBD1 (6 bases). Germline V lookup: CDR1 LNHDA, CDR2 SQIVND (reference sequence). This CDR3 spans 13 amino acids. V was trimmed by 6 bases and J by 7 bases, leaving 15 bases between them. The CDR3 coding sequence is TGTGCCAGTAGCCCAGACAGGACGGGTGGCTACACCTTC. Its translation is CASSPDRTGGYTF. Looking up the rest from reference TRBV19 and TRBJ1-2 gives the full variable domain: DGGITQSPKYLFRKEGQNVTLSCEQNLNHDAMYWYRQDPGQGLRLIYYSQIVNDFQKGDIAEGYSVSREKKESFPLTVTSAQKNPTAFYLCASSPDRTGGYTFGSGTRLTVV.

The V and J genes are TRBV9 and TRBJ2-7; D gene unclear. V lost 0 bases and J 0 bases, leaving 13 bases between the germline ends. Per germline, CDR1 SGDLS and CDR2 YYNGEE. The CDR3 is 16 amino acids. CDR3: CASSVGPITSSYEQYF. CDR3 DNA sequence: TGTGCCAGCAGCGTAGGTCCTATAACAAGCTCCTACGAGCAGTACTTC.